This TCR beta chain derives from a study of blood T cell repertoires in COVID-19. Across the study: PBMCs, B-cell-depleted T cells, or T cells were the source of the cDNA or gDNA that made up the material.

Profiling relied on immunoSEQ multiplex PCR, and the TCRdb table lists in-frame clones only, not all of them. The table shows around 700,000 clones, with about 90% occurring only once. CDR3 size: 13 residues. In germline, CDR1 is LNHDA, CDR2 SQIVND (reference sequence). The ends were cut back, 6 bases at V and 8 bases at J, with 14 bases in the middle. This receptor was taken from a woman between 18 and 30 years old with acute or convalescent COVID-19. J is TRBJ2-1 and V is TRBV19; a possible D gene is TRBD2 (6 bases). Sequencing was carried out using peripheral blood. CDR3 sequence reads: CASSPGGVYEQFF. The CDR3, as DNA: TGTGCCAGTAGCCCTGGCGGGGTTTATGAGCAGTTCTTC.